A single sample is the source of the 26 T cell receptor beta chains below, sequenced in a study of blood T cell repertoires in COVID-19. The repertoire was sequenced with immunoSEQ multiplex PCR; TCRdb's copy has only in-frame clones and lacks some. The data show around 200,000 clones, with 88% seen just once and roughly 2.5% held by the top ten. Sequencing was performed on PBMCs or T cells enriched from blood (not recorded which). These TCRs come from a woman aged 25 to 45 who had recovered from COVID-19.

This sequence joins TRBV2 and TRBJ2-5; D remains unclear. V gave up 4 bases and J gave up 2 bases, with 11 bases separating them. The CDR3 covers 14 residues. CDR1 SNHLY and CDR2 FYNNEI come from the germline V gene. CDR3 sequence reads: CASSALHRQETQYF. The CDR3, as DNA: TGTGCCAGCAGTGCCCTTCACAGACAAGAGACCCAGTACTTC.

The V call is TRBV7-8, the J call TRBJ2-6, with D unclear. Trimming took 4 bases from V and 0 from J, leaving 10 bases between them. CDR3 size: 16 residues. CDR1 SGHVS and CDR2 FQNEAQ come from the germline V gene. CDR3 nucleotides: TGTGCCAGCAGCTCGTCCCGTGTCTCTGGGGCCAACGTCCTGACTTTC. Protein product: CASSSSRVSGANVLTF.

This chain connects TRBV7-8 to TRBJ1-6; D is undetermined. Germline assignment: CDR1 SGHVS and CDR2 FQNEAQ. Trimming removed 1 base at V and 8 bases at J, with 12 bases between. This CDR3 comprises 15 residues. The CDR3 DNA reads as TGTGCCAGCAGCTTAGTCCTACAGTACCATTCACCCCTCCACTTT. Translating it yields CASSLVLQYHSPLHF. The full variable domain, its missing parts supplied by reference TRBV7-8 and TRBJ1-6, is GAGVSQSPRYKVAKRGQDVALRCDPISGHVSLFWYQQALGQGPEFLTYFQNEAQLDKSGLPSDRFFAERPEGSVSTLKIQRTQQEDSAVYLCASSLVLQYHSPLHFGNGTRLTVT.

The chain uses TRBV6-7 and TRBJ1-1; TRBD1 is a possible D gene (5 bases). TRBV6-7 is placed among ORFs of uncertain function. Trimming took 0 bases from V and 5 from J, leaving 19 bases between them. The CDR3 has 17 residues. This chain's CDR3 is CASSYSGRGTSRTEAFF. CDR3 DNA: TGTGCCAGCAGTTACTCGGGGCGCGGCACCTCGAGGACTGAAGCTTTCTTT.

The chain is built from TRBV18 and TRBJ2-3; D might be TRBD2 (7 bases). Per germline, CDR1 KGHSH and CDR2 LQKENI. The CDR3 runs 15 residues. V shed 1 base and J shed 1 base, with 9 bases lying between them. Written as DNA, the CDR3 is TGTGCCAGCTCACCACGAGGGGGGGGCACAGATACGCAGTATTTT. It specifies CASSPRGGGTDTQYF.

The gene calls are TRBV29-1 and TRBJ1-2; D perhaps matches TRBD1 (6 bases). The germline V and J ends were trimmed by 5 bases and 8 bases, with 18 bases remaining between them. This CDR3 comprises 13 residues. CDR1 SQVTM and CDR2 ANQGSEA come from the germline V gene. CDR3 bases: TGCAGCGTTCCGGGACATAAGGGCGGCGGCTACACCTTC. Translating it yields CSVPGHKGGGYTF.

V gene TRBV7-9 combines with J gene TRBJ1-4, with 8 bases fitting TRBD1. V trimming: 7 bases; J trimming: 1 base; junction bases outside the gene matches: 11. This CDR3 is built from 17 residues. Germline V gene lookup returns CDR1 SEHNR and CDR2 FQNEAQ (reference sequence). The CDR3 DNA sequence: TGTGCCAGCACCTACAGGGGGTTCTTGAAAACTAATGAAAAACTGTTTTTT. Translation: CASTYRGFLKTNEKLFF.

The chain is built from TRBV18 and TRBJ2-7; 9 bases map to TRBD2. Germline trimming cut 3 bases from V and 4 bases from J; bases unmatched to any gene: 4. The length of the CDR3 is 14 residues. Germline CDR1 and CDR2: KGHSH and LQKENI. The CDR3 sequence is CASSPLAGEYEQYF. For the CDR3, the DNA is TGTGCCAGCTCACCCTTAGCGGGGGAGTACGAGCAGTACTTC. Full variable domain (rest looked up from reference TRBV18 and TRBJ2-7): NAGVMQNPRHLVRRRGQEARLRCSPMKGHSHVYWYRQLPEEGLKFMVYLQKENIIDESGMPKERFSAEFPKEGPSILRIQQVVRGDSAAYFCASSPLAGEYEQYFGPGTRLTVT.

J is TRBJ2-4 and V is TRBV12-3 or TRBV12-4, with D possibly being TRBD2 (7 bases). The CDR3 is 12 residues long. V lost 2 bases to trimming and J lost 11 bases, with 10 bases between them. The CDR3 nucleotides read TGTGCCAGCAGTTTACGGGGGGCGGTTCAGTACTTC. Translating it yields CASSLRGAVQYF.

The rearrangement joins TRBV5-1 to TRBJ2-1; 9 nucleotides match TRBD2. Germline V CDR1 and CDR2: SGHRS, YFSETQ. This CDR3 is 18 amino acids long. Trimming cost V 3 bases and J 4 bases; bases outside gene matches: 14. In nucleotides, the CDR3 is TGCGCCAGCAGCTCTTATAGCGGGGGAATCCTAGTTTACAATGAGCAGTTCTTC. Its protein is CASSSYSGGILVYNEQFF.

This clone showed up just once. This CDR3 is CASSDGTGGGYGYTF. The CDR3 DNA follows: TGTGCCAGCAGTGACGGGACAGGGGGAGGCTATGGCTACACCTTC. The chain employs TRBV6-1 and TRBJ1-2; 11 nucleotides agree with TRBD1. In germline, CDR1 is MNHNS, CDR2 SASEGT. The CDR3 length is 15 residues. Losses at the gene ends were 3 bases for V and 4 bases for J; bases not matched to a gene: 4.

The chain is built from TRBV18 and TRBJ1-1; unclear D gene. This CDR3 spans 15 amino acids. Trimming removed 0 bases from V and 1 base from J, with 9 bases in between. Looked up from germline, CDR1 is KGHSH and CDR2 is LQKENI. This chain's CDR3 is CASSPPGRENTEAFF. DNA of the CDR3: TGTGCCAGCTCACCACCCGGGAGAGAGAACACTGAAGCTTTCTTT.

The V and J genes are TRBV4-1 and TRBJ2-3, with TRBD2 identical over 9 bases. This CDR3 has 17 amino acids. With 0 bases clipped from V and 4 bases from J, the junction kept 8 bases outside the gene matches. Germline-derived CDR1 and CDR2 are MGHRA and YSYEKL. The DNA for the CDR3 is TGCGCCAGCAGCCAAGATTTGAGCGGGGGGAGGGCAGATACGCAGTATTTT. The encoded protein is CASSQDLSGGRADTQYF.

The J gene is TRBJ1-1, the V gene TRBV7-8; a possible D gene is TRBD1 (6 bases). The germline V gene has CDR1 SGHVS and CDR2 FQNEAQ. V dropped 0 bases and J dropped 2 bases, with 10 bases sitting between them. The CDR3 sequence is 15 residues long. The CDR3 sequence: CASSLAGGPNTEAFF. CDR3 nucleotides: TGTGCCAGCAGCTTAGCAGGGGGACCCAACACTGAAGCTTTCTTT.

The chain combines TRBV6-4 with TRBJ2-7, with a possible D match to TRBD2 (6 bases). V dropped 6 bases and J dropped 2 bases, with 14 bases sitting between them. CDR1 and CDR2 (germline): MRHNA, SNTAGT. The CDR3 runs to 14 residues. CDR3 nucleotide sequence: TGTGCCAGCAGCGCCGGGACGGGGGCCTACGAGCAGTACTTC. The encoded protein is CASSAGTGAYEQYF.

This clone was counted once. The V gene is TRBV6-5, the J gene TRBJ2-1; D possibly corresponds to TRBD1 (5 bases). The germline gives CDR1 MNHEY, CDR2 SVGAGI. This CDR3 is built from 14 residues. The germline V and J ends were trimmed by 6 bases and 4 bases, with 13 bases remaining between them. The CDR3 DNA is TGTGCCAGCAGCCTAGGGGCGGTTTACAATGAGCAGTTCTTC. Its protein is CASSLGAVYNEQFF.

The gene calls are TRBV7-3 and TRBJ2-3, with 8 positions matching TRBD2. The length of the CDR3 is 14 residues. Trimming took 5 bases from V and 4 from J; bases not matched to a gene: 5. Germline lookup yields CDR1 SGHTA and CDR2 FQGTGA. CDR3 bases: TGTGCCAGCAGCCCGGGAGGGGGGGCAGATACGCAGTATTTT. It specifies CASSPGGGADTQYF.

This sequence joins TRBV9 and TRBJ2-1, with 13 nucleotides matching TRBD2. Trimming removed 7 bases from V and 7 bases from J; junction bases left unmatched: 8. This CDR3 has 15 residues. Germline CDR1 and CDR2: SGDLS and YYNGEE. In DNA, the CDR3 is TGTGCCAGCTCCGGACTAGCGGGGGAGTTTAATGAGCAGTTCTTC. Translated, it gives CASSGLAGEFNEQFF.

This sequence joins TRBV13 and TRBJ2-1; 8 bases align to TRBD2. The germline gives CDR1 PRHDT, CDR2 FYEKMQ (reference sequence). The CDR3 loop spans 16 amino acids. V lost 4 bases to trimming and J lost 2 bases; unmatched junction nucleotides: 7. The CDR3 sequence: CASSSRISGAYNEQFF. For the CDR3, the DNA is TGTGCCAGCAGCTCAAGAATTAGCGGGGCCTACAATGAGCAGTTCTTC.

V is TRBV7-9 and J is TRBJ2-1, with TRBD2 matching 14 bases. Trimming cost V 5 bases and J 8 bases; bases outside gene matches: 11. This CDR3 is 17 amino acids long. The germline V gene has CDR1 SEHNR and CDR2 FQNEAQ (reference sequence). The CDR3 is CASSLGTSGGAGDEQFF. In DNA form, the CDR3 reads TGTGCCAGCAGCCTCGGGACTAGCGGGGGCGCCGGGGATGAGCAGTTCTTC.

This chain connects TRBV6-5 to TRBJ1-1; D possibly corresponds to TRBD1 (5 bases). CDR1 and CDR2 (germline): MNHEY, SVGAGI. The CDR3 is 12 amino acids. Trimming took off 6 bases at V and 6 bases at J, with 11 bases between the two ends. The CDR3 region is CASSQGWAEAFF. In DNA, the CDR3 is TGTGCCAGCAGCCAGGGATGGGCTGAAGCTTTCTTT.

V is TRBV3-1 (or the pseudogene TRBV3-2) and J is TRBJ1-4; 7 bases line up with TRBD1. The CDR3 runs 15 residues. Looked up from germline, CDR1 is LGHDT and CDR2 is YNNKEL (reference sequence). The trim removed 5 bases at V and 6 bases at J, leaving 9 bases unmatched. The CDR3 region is CASSSRDSSYEKLFF. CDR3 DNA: TGTGCCAGCAGCTCTCGGGACAGCTCTTATGAAAAACTGTTTTTT.

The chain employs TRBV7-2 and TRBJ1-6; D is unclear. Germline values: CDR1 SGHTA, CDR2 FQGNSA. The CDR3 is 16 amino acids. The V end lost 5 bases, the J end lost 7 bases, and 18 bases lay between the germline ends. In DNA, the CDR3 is TGTGCCAGCAGCCCACTACCCCCTATTGGGAATTCACCCCTCCACTTT. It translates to CASSPLPPIGNSPLHF.

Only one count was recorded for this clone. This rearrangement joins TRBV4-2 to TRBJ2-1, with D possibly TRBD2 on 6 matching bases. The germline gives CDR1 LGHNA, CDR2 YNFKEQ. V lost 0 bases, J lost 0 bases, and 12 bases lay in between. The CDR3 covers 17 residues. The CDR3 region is CASSQDGGLSSYNEQFF. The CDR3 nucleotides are TGTGCCAGCAGCCAAGACGGCGGACTAAGCTCCTACAATGAGCAGTTCTTC.

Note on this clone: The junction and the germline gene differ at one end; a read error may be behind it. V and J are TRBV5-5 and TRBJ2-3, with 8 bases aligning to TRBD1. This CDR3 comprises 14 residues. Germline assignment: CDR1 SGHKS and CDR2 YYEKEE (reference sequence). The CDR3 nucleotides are TGTGCCAGCAGTTTGGACAGGGTCACAGATACGCAGTATTTT. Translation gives CASSLDRVTDTQYF.

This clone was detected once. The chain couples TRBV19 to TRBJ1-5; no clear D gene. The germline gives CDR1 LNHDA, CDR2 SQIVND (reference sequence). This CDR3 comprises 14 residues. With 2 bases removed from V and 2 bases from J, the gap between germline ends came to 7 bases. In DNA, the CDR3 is TGTGCCAGTAGTATACGGGAGGGCAATCAGCCCCAGCATTTT. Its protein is CASSIREGNQPQHF. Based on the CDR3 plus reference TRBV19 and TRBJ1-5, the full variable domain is DGGITQSPKYLFRKEGQNVTLSCEQNLNHDAMYWYRQDPGQGLRLIYYSQIVNDFQKGDIAEGYSVSREKKESFPLTVTSAQKNPTAFYLCASSIREGNQPQHFGDGTRLSIL.